The 20 T cell receptor beta chains listed next were all sequenced from one sample in a study of shared clonotypes between healthy human individuals. The data were produced by immunoSEQ multiplex PCR, yet TCRdb's version contains in-frame clones alone and is incomplete. The table has about a million clones, around 77% seen once. The sequencing sample was made of memory CD4+ T cells from PBMCs. The sample's subset: CD45RA-negative fraction. The receptor source for this set is a man aged 18 to 29 in good health. Some clones in this sample may be carry-over from other donors' samples.

The rearrangement joins TRBV5-4 to TRBJ1-2; no reliable D call. V was trimmed by 3 bases and J by 14 bases, leaving 17 bases between them. Per germline, CDR1 SGHNT and CDR2 YYREEE (reference sequence). This CDR3 region has 12 residues. The CDR3 spells CASSSGPPISTF. The CDR3 DNA is TGTGCCAGCAGCTCGGGCCCTCCTATATCTACCTTC.

The CDR3 sequence: CASSRWDRSTLDGYTF. The CDR3 DNA sequence: TGCGCCAGCAGCCGCTGGGACAGGTCGACCCTCGATGGCTACACCTTC. The chain links TRBV4-3 to TRBJ1-2, with 8 bases fitting TRBD1. The CDR3 runs to 16 residues. The germline gives CDR1 LGHNA, CDR2 YSLEER. V lost 4 bases and J lost 6; bases outside the gene matches: 13.

Only a few counts were recorded for this clone. The genes are TRBV10-3 and TRBJ2-3; D is unresolved. Trimming pared 6 bases from V and 2 bases from J, leaving 12 bases between. Germline CDR1 reads ENHRY; CDR2 reads SYGVKD. CDR3 length: 14 residues. The CDR3: CAIRRGNPTDTQYF. The CDR3 region has the DNA TGTGCCATCAGGCGCGGCAATCCCACAGATACGCAGTATTTT.

V is TRBV4-1 and J is TRBJ1-1; D call uncertain. V was pared by 4 bases and J by 3 bases, with 18 bases between. The CDR3 runs 16 residues. Per the germline V gene, CDR1 is MGHRA and CDR2 is YSYEKL. CDR3: CASSPRVWARDTEAFF. The CDR3 bases are TGCGCCAGCAGCCCGCGCGTGTGGGCTCGGGACACTGAAGCTTTCTTT.

This clone was counted a few times. This chain links TRBV19 with TRBJ2-7; 7 bases line up with TRBD2. Germline V CDR1 and CDR2: LNHDA, SQIVND (reference sequence). The junction had 15 bases not matched to a gene; V was cut back by 5 bases and J by 2 bases. The CDR3 covers 17 residues. The CDR3 region has the DNA TGTGCCAGTAGTCCTCGGGGAGGGACGTTATTCCCCTACGAGCAGTACTTC. Protein: CASSPRGGTLFPYEQYF. The whole variable domain, filled in from reference TRBV19 and TRBJ2-7, reads DGGITQSPKYLFRKEGQNVTLSCEQNLNHDAMYWYRQDPGQGLRLIYYSQIVNDFQKGDIAEGYSVSREKKESFPLTVTSAQKNPTAFYLCASSPRGGTLFPYEQYFGPGTRLTVT.

The chain has TRBV11-2 and TRBJ2-3; 8 bases agree with TRBD2. There are 15 residues in the CDR3. CDR1 and CDR2 from the germline V gene are SGHAT and FQNNGV. Trimming took 5 bases from V and 4 from J; bases not matched to a gene: 8. The CDR3 loop reads CASSLSAGVADTQYF. The CDR3 DNA is TGTGCCAGCAGCCTCTCAGCGGGAGTGGCAGATACGCAGTATTTT. The full variable domain, rest sourced from reference TRBV11-2 and TRBJ2-3, is EAGVAQSPRYKIIEKRQSVAFWCNPISGHATLYWYQQILGQGPKLLIQFQNNGVVDDSQLPKDRFSAERLKGVDSTLKIQPAKLEDSAVYLCASSLSAGVADTQYFGPGTRLTVL.

V and J are TRBV7-3 and TRBJ2-3; no firm D call. Between the trimmed V and J ends, which lost 3 bases and 2 bases, there was a span of 12 bases. Looked up from germline, CDR1 is SGHTA and CDR2 is FQGTGA. This CDR3 comprises 15 residues. CDR3 nucleotide sequence: TGTGCCAGCAGCTTCGATGGCGGATCCACAGATACGCAGTATTTT. It is translated as CASSFDGGSTDTQYF.

This clone was seen only a few times. The rearrangement links TRBV4-3 to TRBJ2-3, with 10 bases identical to TRBD2. V shed 0 bases, J shed 3 bases, and the junction held 0 bases outside the gene matches. Germline lookup yields CDR1 LGHNA and CDR2 YSLEER. This CDR3 is built from 15 residues. CDR3 loop: CASSQEAGGTDTQYF. The CDR3 DNA reads TGCGCCAGCAGCCAAGAAGCGGGAGGGACAGATACGCAGTATTTT.

This clone appeared a few times. The CDR3 region has the DNA TGTGCCAGCAGTTTGAGCCTGAGTTACTCTGGAAACACCATATATTTT. Amino acid sequence: CASSLSLSYSGNTIYF. The chain combines TRBV28 with TRBJ1-3; D remains unclear. CDR3 length equals 16 residues. V lost 3 bases, J lost 0 bases, and 12 bases lay in between. The germline V gene has CDR1 MDHEN and CDR2 SYDVKM.

This clone appeared a few times. The chain links TRBV30 to TRBJ1-5; D is undetermined. Germline V gives CDR1 GTSNPN, CDR2 SVGIG (reference sequence). V was trimmed by 4 bases and J by 9 bases, leaving 22 bases between them. The CDR3 has 15 amino acids. CDR3 DNA sequence: TGTGCCTGGACAAACTCTCGGGCGCCCCGGGCGCCCCAGCATTTT. This gives the protein CAWTNSRAPRAPQHF. The full variable domain, in which reference TRBV30 and TRBJ1-5 provide the parts outside the CDR3, is SQTIHQWPATLVQPVGSPLSLECTVEGTSNPNLYWYRQAAGRGLQLLFYSVGIGQISSEVPQNLSASRPQDRQFILSSKKLLLSDSGFYLCAWTNSRAPRAPQHFGDGTRLSIL.

V is TRBV30 and J is TRBJ2-1, with 7 bases identical to TRBD1. Germline CDR1 is GTSNPN and CDR2 is SVGIG (reference sequence). The length of the CDR3 is 16 residues. The J segment lost 0 bases and the V segment lost 2 bases, leaving 7 bases of the junction unmatched. The CDR3 region has the DNA TGTGCCTGGAGTTCGGGACAGCTCAACTCCTACAATGAGCAGTTCTTC. Encoded protein: CAWSSGQLNSYNEQFF. Complete variable domain (other parts from reference TRBV30 and TRBJ2-1): SQTIHQWPATLVQPVGSPLSLECTVEGTSNPNLYWYRQAAGRGLQLLFYSVGIGQISSEVPQNLSASRPQDRQFILSSKKLLLSDSGFYLCAWSSGQLNSYNEQFFGPGTRLTVL.

A remark on this clone: The same CDR3 also results from other DNA sequences found in this sample. This chain uses TRBV29-1 with TRBJ2-2; D not resolved. This CDR3 is 13 amino acids long. Trimming cost V 4 bases and J 2 bases, with 8 bases left between them. The germline CDR1 and CDR2 sequences are SQVTM and ANQGSEA. DNA for the CDR3: TGCAGCGTTGCAAGACAAAACACCGGGGAGCTGTTTTTT. Protein: CSVARQNTGELFF.

The chain uses TRBV7-8 and TRBJ2-1; D unresolved. The ends were cut back, 1 base at V and 5 bases at J, with 12 bases in the middle. Per germline, CDR1 SGHVS and CDR2 FQNEAQ. CDR3 length: 15 residues. DNA for the CDR3: TGTGCCAGCAGCTTAGTCAAGGCTATCCACAATGAGCAGTTCTTC. This sequence encodes CASSLVKAIHNEQFF.

CDR3 sequence reads: CASSPGGIGADTQYF. The CDR3 nucleotides read TGTGCCAGCTCACCAGGAGGGATAGGTGCAGATACGCAGTATTTT. The rearrangement uses TRBV18 and TRBJ2-3, with D perhaps TRBD2 (6 bases). Trimming stripped 2 bases from V and 4 bases from J, with 13 bases between. CDR3 size: 15 residues. Germline CDR1 reads KGHSH; CDR2 reads LQKENI.

This chain links TRBV5-1 with TRBJ1-1; a possible D gene is TRBD1 (5 bases). Germline loops: CDR1 SGHRS, CDR2 YFSETQ. Between the trimmed V and J ends, which lost 3 bases and 4 bases, there was a span of 22 bases. The CDR3 runs to 17 residues. CDR3 coding DNA: TGCGCCAGCAGCTCCACTATATCCTGGGGCGGCGGCACTGAAGCTTTCTTT. It specifies CASSSTISWGGGTEAFF.

This clone was observed a single time. J is TRBJ1-4 and V is TRBV11-1; D is perhaps TRBD1 (5 bases). Trimming removed 5 bases from V and 6 bases from J, with 13 bases in between. The V gene's germline CDR1 is SGHAT and CDR2 FQDESV (reference sequence). This CDR3 spans 14 amino acids. The CDR3 here is CASSRTGGDEKLFF. CDR3 in DNA: TGTGCCAGCAGCCGAACGGGGGGAGATGAAAAACTGTTTTTT.

The chain combines TRBV4-2 with TRBJ2-7; D is possibly TRBD1 or TRBD2 (5 bases each). The CDR3 is 15 residues long. The germline V gene has CDR1 LGHNA and CDR2 YNFKEQ. The V and J ends lost 8 bases and 7 bases respectively, with 24 bases between them. CDR3 sequence: CASSRAIWGRGEQYF. In DNA, the CDR3 is TGTGCCAGCTCCCGGGCTATTTGGGGGAGAGGTGAGCAGTACTTC.

On this clone itself: The same CDR3 also results from other DNA sequences found in this sample. This rearrangement joins TRBV10-3 to TRBJ2-3, with TRBD2 matching over 7 bases. Trimming removed 4 bases from V and 3 bases from J; junction bases left unmatched: 7. The CDR3 totals 15 residues. CDR1 and CDR2 (germline): ENHRY, SYGVKD. CDR3 coding DNA: TGTGCCATCAGTGTTGGCGGGAGCTCGACAGATACGCAGTATTTT. It yields the protein CAISVGGSSTDTQYF.

This chain uses TRBV7-8 with TRBJ2-2; unclear D gene. V lost 1 base, J lost 1 base, and 7 bases lay in between. Looked up from germline, CDR1 is SGHVS and CDR2 is FQNEAQ. The CDR3 sequence is 15 residues long. CDR3 in DNA: TGTGCCAGCAGCTTAGGCAGATGGAACACCGGGGAGCTGTTTTTT. This encodes CASSLGRWNTGELFF.

This rearrangement joins TRBV18 to TRBJ2-2; D ambiguous. Germline lookup yields CDR1 KGHSH and CDR2 LQKENI. This CDR3 spans 13 amino acids. The V gene lost 8 bases and the J gene lost 7 bases, with 14 bases spanning the gap. The CDR3 loop is CASLDPRIGELFF. CDR3 coding DNA: TGTGCCAGCCTGGACCCAAGAATCGGGGAGCTGTTTTTT.